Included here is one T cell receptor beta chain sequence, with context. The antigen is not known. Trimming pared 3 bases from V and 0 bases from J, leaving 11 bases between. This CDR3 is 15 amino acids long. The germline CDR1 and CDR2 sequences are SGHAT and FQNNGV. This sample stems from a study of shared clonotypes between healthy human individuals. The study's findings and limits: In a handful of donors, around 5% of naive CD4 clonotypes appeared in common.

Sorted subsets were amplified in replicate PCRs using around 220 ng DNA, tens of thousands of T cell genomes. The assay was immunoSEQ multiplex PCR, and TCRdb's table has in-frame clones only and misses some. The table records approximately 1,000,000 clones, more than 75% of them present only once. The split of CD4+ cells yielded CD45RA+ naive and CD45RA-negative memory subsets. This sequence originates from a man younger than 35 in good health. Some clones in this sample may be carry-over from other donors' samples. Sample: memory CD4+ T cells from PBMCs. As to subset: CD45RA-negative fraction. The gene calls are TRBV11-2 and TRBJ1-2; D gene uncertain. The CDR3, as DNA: TGTGCCAGCAGCTTCATCGGAGGAGCTAACTATGGCTACACCTTC. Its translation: CASSFIGGANYGYTF.